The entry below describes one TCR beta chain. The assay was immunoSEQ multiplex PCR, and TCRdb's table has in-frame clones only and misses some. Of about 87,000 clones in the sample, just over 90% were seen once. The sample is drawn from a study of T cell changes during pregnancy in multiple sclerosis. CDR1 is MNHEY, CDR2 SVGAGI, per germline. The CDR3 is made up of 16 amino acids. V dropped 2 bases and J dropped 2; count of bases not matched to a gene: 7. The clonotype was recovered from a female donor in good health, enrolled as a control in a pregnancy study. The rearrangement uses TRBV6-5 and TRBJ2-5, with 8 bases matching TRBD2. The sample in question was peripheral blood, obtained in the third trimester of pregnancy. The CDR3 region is CASSYELAGTQETQYF. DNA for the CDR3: TGTGCCAGCAGTTACGAATTAGCGGGAACACAAGAGACCCAGTACTTC.